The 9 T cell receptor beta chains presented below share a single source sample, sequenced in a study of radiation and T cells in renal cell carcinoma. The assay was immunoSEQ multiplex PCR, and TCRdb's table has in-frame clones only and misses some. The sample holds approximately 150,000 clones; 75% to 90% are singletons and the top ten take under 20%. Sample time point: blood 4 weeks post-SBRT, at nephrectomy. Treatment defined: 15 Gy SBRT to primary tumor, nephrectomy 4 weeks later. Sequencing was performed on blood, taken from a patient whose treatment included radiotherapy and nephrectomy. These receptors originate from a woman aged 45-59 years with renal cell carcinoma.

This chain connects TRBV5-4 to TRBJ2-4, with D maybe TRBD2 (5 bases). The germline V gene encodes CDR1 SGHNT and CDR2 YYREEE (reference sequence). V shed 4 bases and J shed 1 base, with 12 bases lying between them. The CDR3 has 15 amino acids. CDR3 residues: CASSPTSPAKNIQYF. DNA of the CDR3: TGTGCCAGCAGCCCTACTAGTCCGGCCAAAAACATTCAGTACTTC.

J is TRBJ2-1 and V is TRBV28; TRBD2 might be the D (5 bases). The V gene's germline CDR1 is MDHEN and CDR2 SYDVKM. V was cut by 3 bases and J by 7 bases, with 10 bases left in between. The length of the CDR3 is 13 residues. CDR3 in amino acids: CASSLGVPNEQFF. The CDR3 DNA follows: TGTGCCAGCAGTTTGGGAGTTCCTAATGAGCAGTTCTTC.

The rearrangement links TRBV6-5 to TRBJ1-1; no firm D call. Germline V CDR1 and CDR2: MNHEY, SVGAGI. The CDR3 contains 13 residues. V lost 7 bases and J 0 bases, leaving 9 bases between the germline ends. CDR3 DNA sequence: TGTGCCAGCACCGGACGGATGAACACTGAAGCTTTCTTT. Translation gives CASTGRMNTEAFF.

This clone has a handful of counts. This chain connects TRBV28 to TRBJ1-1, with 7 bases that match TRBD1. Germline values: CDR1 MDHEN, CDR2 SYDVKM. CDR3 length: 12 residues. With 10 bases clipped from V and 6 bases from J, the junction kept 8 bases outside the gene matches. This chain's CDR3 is CATRGLTAEAFF. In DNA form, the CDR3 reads TGTGCCACCAGGGGGTTGACTGCTGAAGCTTTCTTT.

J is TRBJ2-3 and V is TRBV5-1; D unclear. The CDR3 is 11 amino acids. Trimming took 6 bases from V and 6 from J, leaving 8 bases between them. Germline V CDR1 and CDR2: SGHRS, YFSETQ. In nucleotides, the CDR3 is TGCGCCAGCACGGAAACGGATACGCAGTATTTT. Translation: CASTETDTQYF.

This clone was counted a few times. CDR3 coding DNA: TGTGCCAGCAGTGAAACAGGGTCCAATGGCTACACCTTC. Residues: CASSETGSNGYTF. This rearrangement joins TRBV6-1 to TRBJ1-2; D might be TRBD1 (6 bases). The CDR3 is 13 residues long. V shed 2 bases and J shed 6 bases, with 10 bases lying between them. Germline values: CDR1 MNHNS, CDR2 SASEGT.

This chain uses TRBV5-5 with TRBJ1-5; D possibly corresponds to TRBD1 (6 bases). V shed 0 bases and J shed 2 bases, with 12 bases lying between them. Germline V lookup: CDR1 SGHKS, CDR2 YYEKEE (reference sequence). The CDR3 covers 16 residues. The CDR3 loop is CASSLVPQGGNQPQHF. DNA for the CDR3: TGTGCCAGCAGCTTGGTCCCACAGGGTGGCAATCAGCCCCAGCATTTT.

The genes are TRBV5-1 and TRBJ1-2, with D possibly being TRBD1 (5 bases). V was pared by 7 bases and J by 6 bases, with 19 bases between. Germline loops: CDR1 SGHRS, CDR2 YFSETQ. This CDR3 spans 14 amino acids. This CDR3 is CASSSQGAQHGYTF. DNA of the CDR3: TGCGCCAGCTCTTCCCAAGGGGCGCAGCATGGCTACACCTTC.

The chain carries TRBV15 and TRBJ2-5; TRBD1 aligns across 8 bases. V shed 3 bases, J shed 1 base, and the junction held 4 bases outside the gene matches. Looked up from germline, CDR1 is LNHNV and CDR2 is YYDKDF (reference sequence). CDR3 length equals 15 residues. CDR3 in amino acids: CATSSTGGGQETQYF. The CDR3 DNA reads TGTGCCACCAGCAGTACAGGGGGAGGCCAAGAGACCCAGTACTTC.